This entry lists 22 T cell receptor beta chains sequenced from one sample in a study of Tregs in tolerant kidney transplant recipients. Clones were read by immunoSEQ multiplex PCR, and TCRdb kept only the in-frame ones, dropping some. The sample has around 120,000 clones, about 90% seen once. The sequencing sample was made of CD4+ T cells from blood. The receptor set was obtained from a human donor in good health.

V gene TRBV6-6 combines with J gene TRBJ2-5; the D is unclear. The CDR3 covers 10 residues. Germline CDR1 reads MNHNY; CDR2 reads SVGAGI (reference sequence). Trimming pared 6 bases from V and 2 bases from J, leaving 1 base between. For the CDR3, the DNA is TGTGCCAGCAGGCAAGAGACCCAGTACTTC. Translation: CASRQETQYF.

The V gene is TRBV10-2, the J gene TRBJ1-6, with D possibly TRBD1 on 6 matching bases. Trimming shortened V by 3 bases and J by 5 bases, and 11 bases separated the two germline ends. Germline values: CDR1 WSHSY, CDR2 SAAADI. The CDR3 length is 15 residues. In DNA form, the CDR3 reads TGCGCCAGCAGTGAACAGGGAAGGGATAATTCACCCCTCCACTTT. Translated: CASSEQGRDNSPLHF.

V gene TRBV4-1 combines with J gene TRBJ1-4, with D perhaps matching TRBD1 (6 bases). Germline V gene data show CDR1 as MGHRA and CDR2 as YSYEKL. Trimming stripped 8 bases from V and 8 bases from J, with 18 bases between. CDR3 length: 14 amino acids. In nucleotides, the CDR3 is TGCGCCAGCTGGACACCGGGACAATCGGAAAAACTGTTTTTT. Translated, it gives CASWTPGQSEKLFF.

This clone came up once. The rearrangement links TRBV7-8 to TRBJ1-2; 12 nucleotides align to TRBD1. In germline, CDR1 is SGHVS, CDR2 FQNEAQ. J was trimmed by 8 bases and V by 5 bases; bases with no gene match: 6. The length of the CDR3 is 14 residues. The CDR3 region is CASSPGTGGVGYTF. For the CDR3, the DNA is TGTGCCAGCAGCCCCGGGACAGGGGGCGTGGGCTACACCTTC.

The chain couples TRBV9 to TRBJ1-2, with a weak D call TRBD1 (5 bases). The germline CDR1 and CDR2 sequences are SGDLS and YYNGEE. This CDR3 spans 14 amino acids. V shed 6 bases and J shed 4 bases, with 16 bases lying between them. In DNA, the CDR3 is TGTGCCAGCATCGGGACCTTGGGTGGCTATGGCTACACCTTC. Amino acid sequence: CASIGTLGGYGYTF. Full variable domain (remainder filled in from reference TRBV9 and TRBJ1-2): DSGVTQTPKHLITATGQRVTLRCSPRSGDLSVYWYQQSLDQGLQFLIQYYNGEERAKGNILERFSAQQFPDLHSELNLSSLELGDSALYFCASIGTLGGYGYTFGSGTRLTVV.

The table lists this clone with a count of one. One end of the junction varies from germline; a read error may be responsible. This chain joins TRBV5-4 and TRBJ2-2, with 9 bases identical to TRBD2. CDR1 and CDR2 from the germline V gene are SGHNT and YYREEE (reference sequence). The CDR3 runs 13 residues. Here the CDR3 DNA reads TGTGCCAGCGGCTTAGCGGGAGTCGGGGAGCTGTTTTTT. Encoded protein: CASGLAGVGELFF.

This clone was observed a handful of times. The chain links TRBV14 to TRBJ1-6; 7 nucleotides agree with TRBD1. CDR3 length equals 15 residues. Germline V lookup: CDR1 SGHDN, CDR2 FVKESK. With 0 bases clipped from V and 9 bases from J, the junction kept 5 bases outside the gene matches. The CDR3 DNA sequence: TGTGCCAGCAGCCAAGAAAACAGGGGTATTTCACCCCTCCACTTT. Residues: CASSQENRGISPLHF. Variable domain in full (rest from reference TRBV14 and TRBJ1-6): EAGVTQFPSHSVIEKGQTVTLRCDPISGHDNLYWYRRVMGKEIKFLLHFVKESKQDESGMPNNRFLAERTGGTYSTLKVQPAELEDSGVYFCASSQENRGISPLHFGNGTRLTVT.

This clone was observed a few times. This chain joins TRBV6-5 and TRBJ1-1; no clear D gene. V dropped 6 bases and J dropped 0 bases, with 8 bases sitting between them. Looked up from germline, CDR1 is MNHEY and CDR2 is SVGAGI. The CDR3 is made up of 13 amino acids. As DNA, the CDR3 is TGTGCCAGCAGCTGGACCATGAACACTGAAGCTTTCTTT. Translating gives CASSWTMNTEAFF.

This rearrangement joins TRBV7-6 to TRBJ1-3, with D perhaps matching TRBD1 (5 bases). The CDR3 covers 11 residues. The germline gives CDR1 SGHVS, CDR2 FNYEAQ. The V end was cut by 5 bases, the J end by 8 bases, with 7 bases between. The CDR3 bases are TGTGCCAGCAGCACGGGGGACACCATATATTTT. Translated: CASSTGDTIYF.

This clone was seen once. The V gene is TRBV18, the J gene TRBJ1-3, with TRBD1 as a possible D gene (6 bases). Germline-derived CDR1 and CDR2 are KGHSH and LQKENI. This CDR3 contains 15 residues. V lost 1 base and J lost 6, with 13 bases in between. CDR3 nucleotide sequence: TGTGCCAGCTCACCACTTGGACAGACAAAAAACACCATATATTTT. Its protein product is CASSPLGQTKNTIYF.

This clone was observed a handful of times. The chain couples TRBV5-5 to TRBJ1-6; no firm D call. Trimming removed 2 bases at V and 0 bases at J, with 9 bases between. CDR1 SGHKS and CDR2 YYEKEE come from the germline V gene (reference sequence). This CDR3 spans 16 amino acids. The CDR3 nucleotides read TGTGCCAGCAGCTTTTTAGCGGACTCCTATAATTCACCCCTCCACTTT. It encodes CASSFLADSYNSPLHF.

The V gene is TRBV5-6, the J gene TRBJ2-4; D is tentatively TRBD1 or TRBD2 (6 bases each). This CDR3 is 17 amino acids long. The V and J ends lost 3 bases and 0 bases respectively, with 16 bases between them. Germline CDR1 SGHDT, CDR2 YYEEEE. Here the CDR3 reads CASSSLALGAAKNIQYF. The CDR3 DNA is TGTGCCAGCAGCTCACTAGCCTTGGGGGCAGCCAAAAACATTCAGTACTTC.

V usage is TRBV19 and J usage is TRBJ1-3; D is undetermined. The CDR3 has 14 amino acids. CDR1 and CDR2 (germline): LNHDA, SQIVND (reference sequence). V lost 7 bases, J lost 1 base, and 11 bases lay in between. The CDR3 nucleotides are TGTGCCAGTAACACTGGGGTGTCTGGAAACACCATATATTTT. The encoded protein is CASNTGVSGNTIYF.

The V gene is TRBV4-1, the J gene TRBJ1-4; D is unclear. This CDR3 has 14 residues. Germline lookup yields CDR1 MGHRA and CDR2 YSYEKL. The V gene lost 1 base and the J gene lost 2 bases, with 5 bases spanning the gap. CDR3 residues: CASSQVSTNEKLFF. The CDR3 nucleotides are TGCGCCAGCAGCCAAGTGTCGACTAATGAAAAACTGTTTTTT.

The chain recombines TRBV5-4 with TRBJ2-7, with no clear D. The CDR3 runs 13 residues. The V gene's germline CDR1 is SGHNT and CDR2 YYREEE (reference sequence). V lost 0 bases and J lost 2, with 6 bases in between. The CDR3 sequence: CASSLGFTYEQYF. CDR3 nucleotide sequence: TGTGCCAGCAGCTTGGGCTTCACCTACGAGCAGTACTTC.

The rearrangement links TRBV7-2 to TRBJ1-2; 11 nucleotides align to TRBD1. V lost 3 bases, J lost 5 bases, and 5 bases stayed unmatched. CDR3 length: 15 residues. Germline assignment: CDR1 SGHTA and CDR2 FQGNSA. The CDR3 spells CASSLGQGGLYGYTF. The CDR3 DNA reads TGTGCCAGCAGCTTGGGACAGGGGGGACTTTATGGCTACACCTTC.

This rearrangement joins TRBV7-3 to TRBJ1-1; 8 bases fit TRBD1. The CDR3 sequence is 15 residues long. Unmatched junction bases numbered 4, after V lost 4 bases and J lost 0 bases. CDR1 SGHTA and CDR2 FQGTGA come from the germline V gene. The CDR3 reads CASSWAGGMNTEAFF. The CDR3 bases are TGTGCCAGCAGCTGGGCAGGGGGCATGAACACTGAAGCTTTCTTT.

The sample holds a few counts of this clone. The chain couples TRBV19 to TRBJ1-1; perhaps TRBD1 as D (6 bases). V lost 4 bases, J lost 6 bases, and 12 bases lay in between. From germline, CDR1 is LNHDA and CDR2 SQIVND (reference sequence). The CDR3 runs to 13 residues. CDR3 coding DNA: TGTGCCAGTAGTAGTCAGGGGAGCCCTGAAGCTTTCTTT. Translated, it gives CASSSQGSPEAFF.

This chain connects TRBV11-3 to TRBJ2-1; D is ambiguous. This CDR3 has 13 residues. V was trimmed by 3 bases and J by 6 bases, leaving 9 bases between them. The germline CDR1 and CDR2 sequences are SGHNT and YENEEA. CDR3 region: CASSFIGFNEQFF. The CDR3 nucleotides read TGTGCCAGCAGCTTCATCGGTTTCAATGAGCAGTTCTTC.

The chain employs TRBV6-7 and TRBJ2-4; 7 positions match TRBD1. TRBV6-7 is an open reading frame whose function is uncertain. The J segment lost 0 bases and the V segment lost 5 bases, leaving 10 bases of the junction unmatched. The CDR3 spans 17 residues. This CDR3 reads CASSPPGQRIAKNIQYF. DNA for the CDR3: TGTGCCAGCAGTCCCCCGGGACAGAGAATAGCCAAAAACATTCAGTACTTC.

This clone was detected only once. CDR3 sequence: CASNLSDRRNTEAFF. DNA of the CDR3: TGTGCCAGCAACCTTAGCGACAGGAGGAACACTGAAGCTTTCTTT. V gene TRBV6-1 combines with J gene TRBJ1-1; perhaps TRBD1 as D (6 bases). Germline lookup yields CDR1 MNHNS and CDR2 SASEGT. This CDR3 region has 15 residues. Trimming took off 7 bases at V and 1 base at J, with 16 bases between the two ends.

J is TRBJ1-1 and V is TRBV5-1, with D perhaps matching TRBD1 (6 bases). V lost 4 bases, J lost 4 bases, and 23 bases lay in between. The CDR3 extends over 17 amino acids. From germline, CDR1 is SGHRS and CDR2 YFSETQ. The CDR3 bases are TGCGCCAGCAGCCGGCTAGGCTCAGCGGGGGCCCCCACTGAAGCTTTCTTT. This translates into CASSRLGSAGAPTEAFF.